The 23 T cell receptor beta chains below were found in one sample sequenced in a study of T cells after yellow fever vaccination. TCRdb re-called the 5' RACE reads with MiXCR, one entry per CDR3 protein. The table lists tens of thousands of distinct CDR3 sequences, roughly 5.9% of them singletons. This material consisted of PBMCs, either bulk or a sorted T-cell subset (CD4+, CD8+, memory, or dextramer-sorted; not recorded which), taken on the day of the yellow fever booster vaccination. These receptors were taken from a man under 40 who received the YFV17D yellow fever vaccine.

This clonotype showed up many times. This chain joins TRBV14 and TRBJ2-1; weak D call: TRBD2 (5 bases). Germline V gives CDR1 SGHDN, CDR2 FVKESK. The V gene lost 3 bases and the J gene lost 12 bases, with 9 bases spanning the gap. The CDR3 is 11 amino acids. The chain's CDR3 is CASSHGLLQFF. CDR3 nucleotide sequence: TGTGCCAGCAGCCACGGACTGTTGCAGTTCTTC.

This chain uses TRBV5-1 with TRBJ2-7, with 9 bases matching TRBD2. The germline CDR1 and CDR2 sequences are SGHRS and YFSETQ. CDR3 length equals 16 residues. V lost 2 bases, J lost 2 bases, and 8 bases stayed unmatched. In DNA form, the CDR3 reads TGCGCCAGCAGCTTATACGAGGCGGGAGGGCCCTACGAGCAGTACTTC. This gives the protein CASSLYEAGGPYEQYF.

This clonotype was recorded a few times. The V call is TRBV10-3, the J call TRBJ2-2, with TRBD2 matching over 7 bases. Germline loops: CDR1 ENHRY, CDR2 SYGVKD. CDR3 length equals 17 residues. J lost 4 bases, V lost 6 bases, and 14 bases had no gene match. The CDR3 sequence is CAIRVVAGEESTGELFF. The CDR3 nucleotides read TGTGCCATCAGGGTGGTGGCGGGAGAAGAGAGCACCGGGGAGCTGTTTTTT.

This clonotype came up a few times. V gene TRBV4-1 combines with J gene TRBJ2-1; a possible D gene is TRBD2 (6 bases). The V end was cut by 2 bases, the J end by 2 bases, with 16 bases between. Germline CDR1 is MGHRA and CDR2 is YSYEKL. The CDR3 totals 17 residues. CDR3 residues: CASSQTNSGLTYNEQFF. The DNA for the CDR3 is TGCGCCAGCAGCCAAACCAATAGCGGACTAACCTACAATGAGCAGTTCTTC.

In its sample, this clonotype was seen many times. This chain uses TRBV7-9 with TRBJ2-7, with 7 bases matching TRBD2. J lost 6 bases, V lost 8 bases, and 10 bases had no gene match. The CDR3 is made up of 13 amino acids. Germline V gene lookup returns CDR1 SEHNR and CDR2 FQNEAQ (reference sequence). This chain's CDR3 is CASGAGTTAEQYF. CDR3 DNA: TGTGCCAGCGGGGCTGGGACTACCGCCGAGCAGTACTTC.

This clonotype was observed a handful of times. V is TRBV6-1 and J is TRBJ2-7; D might be TRBD1 (6 bases). The CDR3 covers 13 residues. Between the trimmed V and J ends, which lost 6 bases and 3 bases, there was a span of 12 bases. Germline values: CDR1 MNHNS, CDR2 SASEGT. This CDR3 is CASRRGDNYEQYF. The CDR3 DNA follows: TGTGCCAGCAGGAGAGGGGACAACTACGAGCAGTACTTC.

This clonotype was recorded many times. The chain links TRBV7-2 to TRBJ2-7; possibly TRBD1 or TRBD2 for D (5 bases each). Germline V lookup: CDR1 SGHTA, CDR2 FQGNSA. The CDR3 is 14 residues long. V was trimmed by 5 bases and J by 6 bases, leaving 17 bases between them. The CDR3 region has the DNA TGTGCCAGCAGCCTAAAGGGGACGAATGTCGAGCAGTACTTC. Its protein is CASSLKGTNVEQYF.

The chain joins TRBV29-1 to TRBJ1-1; TRBD1 might be the D (5 bases). Trimming took off 8 bases at V and 5 bases at J, with 18 bases between the two ends. The length of the CDR3 is 13 residues. Germline V CDR1 and CDR2: SQVTM, ANQGSEA. The CDR3 spells CSSRRGGVTEAFF. The CDR3 nucleotides read TGCAGCTCCAGGAGGGGAGGGGTAACTGAAGCTTTCTTT.

The rearrangement joins TRBV6-2 or TRBV6-3 to TRBJ2-5; D remains ambiguous. CDR3 length equals 12 residues. Germline assignment: CDR1 MNHEY and CDR2 SVGEGT. Trimming pared 4 bases from V and 5 bases from J, leaving 8 bases between. CDR3 region: CASSFEVETQYF. Here the CDR3 DNA reads TGTGCCAGCAGTTTCGAGGTGGAGACCCAGTACTTC.

This clonotype was seen many times. The chain joins TRBV29-1 to TRBJ2-7; the match to TRBD1 covers 11 bases. The CDR3 extends over 13 amino acids. The germline gives CDR1 SQVTM, CDR2 ANQGSEA. V gave up 6 bases and J gave up 7 bases; unmatched junction bases: 8. For the CDR3, the DNA is TGCAGCGTCGCCCGGACAGGGGGCAATGAGCAGTACTTC. Encoded protein: CSVARTGGNEQYF.

This clonotype came up many times. CDR3 in DNA: TGTGCCAGCAGCTTACAGACAGGGAACTATGGCTACACCTTC. It translates to CASSLQTGNYGYTF. V usage is TRBV7-9 and J usage is TRBJ1-2; 7 bases line up with TRBD1. With V trimmed by 2 bases and J by 2 bases, 2 bases remained unmatched. CDR3 length equals 14 residues. The germline V gene encodes CDR1 SEHNR and CDR2 FQNEAQ (reference sequence).

By proportion, this clonotype is medium-sized. This chain links TRBV3-1 with TRBJ2-5, with TRBD1 identical over 7 bases. The length of the CDR3 is 13 residues. Germline CDR1 is LGHDT and CDR2 is YNNKEL (reference sequence). J lost 4 bases, V lost 6 bases, and 5 bases had no gene match. Here the CDR3 reads CASRGTAGETQYF. The CDR3 region has the DNA TGTGCCAGCAGGGGGACAGCCGGAGAGACCCAGTACTTC.

This clonotype showed up many times. The J gene is TRBJ2-2, the V gene TRBV24-1, with a weak D call TRBD1 (6 bases). Per the germline V gene, CDR1 is KGHDR and CDR2 is SFDVKD. V lost 7 bases, J lost 5 bases, and 13 bases lay in between. The length of the CDR3 is 14 residues. The CDR3 loop reads CATRATGNTGELFF. The CDR3 DNA sequence: TGTGCCACCAGGGCTACAGGGAATACCGGGGAGCTGTTTTTT.

J is TRBJ2-2 and V is TRBV5-1; 10 bases line up with TRBD1. The V gene's germline CDR1 is SGHRS and CDR2 YFSETQ. The CDR3 is made up of 15 amino acids. V lost 3 bases to trimming and J lost 6 bases; unmatched junction nucleotides: 5. This CDR3 is CASSYRDRGSGELFF. As DNA, the CDR3 is TGCGCCAGCAGCTACCGGGACAGGGGTTCCGGGGAGCTGTTTTTT.

This clonotype has ten or more counts. The chain carries TRBV7-2 and TRBJ2-3; D is uncertain. Germline V gives CDR1 SGHTA, CDR2 FQGNSA. This CDR3 region has 13 residues. The V gene lost 5 bases and the J gene lost 6 bases, with 12 bases spanning the gap. This CDR3 reads CASSPSTADTQYF. The CDR3 nucleotides read TGTGCCAGCAGCCCGTCAACAGCGGATACGCAGTATTTT.

The chain is built from TRBV24-1 and TRBJ2-3, with D perhaps assigned TRBD1 or TRBD2 (6 bases each). The CDR3 extends over 16 amino acids. The germline V gene encodes CDR1 KGHDR and CDR2 SFDVKD. Trimming took off 1 base at V and 1 base at J, with 11 bases between the two ends. The CDR3 spells CATSDLGGGGTDTQYF. DNA of the CDR3: TGTGCCACCAGTGATTTAGGGGGAGGCGGCACAGATACGCAGTATTTT.

This clonotype was picked up many times. The chain couples TRBV6-5 to TRBJ1-6, with D possibly matching TRBD1 (6 bases). Trimming removed 5 bases at V and 10 bases at J, with 15 bases between. The CDR3 contains 14 residues. Germline assignment: CDR1 MNHEY and CDR2 SVGAGI. CDR3 loop: CASSTGGQGSPLHF. The CDR3 bases are TGTGCCAGCAGTACTGGGGGGCAAGGGTCACCCCTCCACTTT.

This clonotype was counted many times. The chain is built from TRBV29-1 and TRBJ2-5, with 7 bases identical to TRBD1. The CDR3 contains 14 residues. CDR1 and CDR2 from the germline V gene are SQVTM and ANQGSEA. The V gene end was trimmed by 4 bases and the J gene end by 1 base; junction bases not matched to a gene: 6. In DNA form, the CDR3 reads TGCAGCGTTGTAGGGGGCACGGCCCAAGAGACCCAGTACTTC. Its protein product is CSVVGGTAQETQYF. The variable domain in full, with the rest retrieved from reference TRBV29-1 and TRBJ2-5, is SAVISQKPSRDICQRGTSLTIQCQVDSQVTMMFWYRQQPGQSLTLIATANQGSEATYESGFVIDKFPISRPNLTFSTLTVSNMSPEDSSIYLCSVVGGTAQETQYFGPGTRLLVL.

This clonotype was counted ten times or more. This sequence joins TRBV7-9 and TRBJ2-1; TRBD2 matches 10 bases. V lost 1 base and J lost 12; bases outside the gene matches: 6. Germline CDR1 SEHNR, CDR2 FQNEAQ (reference sequence). This CDR3 is 14 amino acids long. This chain's CDR3 is CASSLGPSGRGQFF. CDR3 sequence (DNA): TGTGCCAGCAGCTTAGGGCCTAGCGGGAGAGGGCAGTTCTTC.

Turning to this clonotype: This could be a read error, since a much larger clone is one nucleotide away. The chain recombines TRBV29-1 with TRBJ2-1, with D perhaps matching TRBD2 (7 bases). This CDR3 comprises 15 residues. The V gene lost 8 bases and the J gene lost 5 bases, with 22 bases spanning the gap. From germline, CDR1 is SQVTM and CDR2 ANQGSEA. The CDR3 is CSHSGRGHDHNEQFF. As DNA, the CDR3 is TGCAGCCACTCGGGGAGGGGACATGATCACAATGAGCAGTTCTTC.

The V and J genes are TRBV7-6 and TRBJ2-1; 7 positions agree with TRBD1. V trimming: 6 bases; J trimming: 1 base; junction bases outside the gene matches: 6. Germline V gene lookup returns CDR1 SGHVS and CDR2 FNYEAQ. The CDR3 length is 15 residues. CDR3 region: CASSSGTASYNEQFF. DNA for the CDR3: TGTGCCAGCAGTTCCGGGACAGCTTCCTACAATGAGCAGTTCTTC.

V gene TRBV27 combines with J gene TRBJ1-2, with 7 bases matching TRBD1. The length of the CDR3 is 13 residues. Losses at the gene ends were 6 bases for V and 4 bases for J; bases not matched to a gene: 5. CDR1 and CDR2 from the germline V gene are MNHEY and SMNVEV (reference sequence). CDR3 DNA sequence: TGTGCCAGCAGCCCGGGGACAGTCTATGGCTACACCTTC. This encodes CASSPGTVYGYTF.

Notes on this clonotype: A read error may produce the germline difference seen at one junction end. The chain recombines TRBV3-1 with TRBJ2-7; D gene ambiguous. The CDR3 contains 12 residues. Germline V gene data show CDR1 as LGHDT and CDR2 as YNNKEL (reference sequence). The chain's CDR3 is CTSCLDGYAQYF. The CDR3 coding sequence is TGTACCAGCTGTTTGGATGGCTACGCGCAGTACTTC.